One sample yielded the 21 T cell receptor beta chains listed below, sequenced in a study of early T cells in non-severe SARS-CoV-2 infection. Each CDR3 protein gets one entry after TCRdb re-called the 5' RACE reads with MiXCR. The sample gives 95,000 to 150,000 distinct CDR3 sequences, just under 15% of which show up once; 20% to 25% is in the top ten. The sample was whole blood. The origin of the receptors is an adult who was a healthcare worker with PCR-confirmed SARS-CoV-2 infection or an uninfected control (not recorded which).

This clonotype was picked up a small number of times. The rearrangement uses TRBV7-9 and TRBJ2-2; D unclear. The CDR3 consists of 18 residues. The V gene's germline CDR1 is SEHNR and CDR2 FQNEAQ (reference sequence). Deletions cut 3 bases from V and 0 bases from J, with 17 bases between. The DNA of the CDR3 is TGTGCCAGCAGCTTCCCCCGCCCGAGTCGCGCGAACACCGGGGAGCTGTTTTTT. Translated: CASSFPRPSRANTGELFF.

This clonotype has just a few counts. The genes are TRBV11-2 and TRBJ1-4; D not certain. CDR1 and CDR2 from the germline V gene are SGHAT and FQNNGV. The V end lost 1 base, the J end lost 4 bases, and 13 bases lay between the germline ends. This CDR3 is 16 amino acids long. The DNA for the CDR3 is TGTGCCAGCAGCTTAGTGTTCTCGGGTTTTAATGAAAAACTGTTTTTT. This sequence encodes CASSLVFSGFNEKLFF.

This clonotype was counted between two and nine times. The V and J genes are TRBV27 and TRBJ2-7; D remains unclear. Per the germline V gene, CDR1 is MNHEY and CDR2 is SMNVEV (reference sequence). This CDR3 spans 13 amino acids. V lost 3 bases to trimming and J lost 7 bases, with 13 bases between them. CDR3 residues: CASSLNGLWEQYF. As DNA, the CDR3 is TGTGCCAGCAGTTTGAACGGGTTGTGGGAGCAGTACTTC.

There are a few counts of this clonotype. The V call is TRBV19, the J call TRBJ1-1; D not resolved. The CDR3 loop spans 16 amino acids. The V gene lost 6 bases and the J gene lost 0 bases, with 17 bases spanning the gap. Germline values: CDR1 LNHDA, CDR2 SQIVND (reference sequence). DNA of the CDR3: TGTGCCAGTAGGAGACTCACCCAGGAGATGAACACTGAAGCTTTCTTT. Translation gives CASRRLTQEMNTEAFF.

This clonotype was observed a few times. J is TRBJ2-2 and V is TRBV19; D is possibly TRBD1 (5 bases). Germline V lookup: CDR1 LNHDA, CDR2 SQIVND (reference sequence). V shed 3 bases and J shed 4 bases, with 9 bases lying between them. The CDR3 spans 14 residues. The CDR3 region has the DNA TGTGCCAGTAGTATTTTTGGGGCCACCGGGGAGCTGTTTTTT. It translates to CASSIFGATGELFF.

This sequence joins TRBV6-6 and TRBJ2-5; D possibly corresponds to TRBD2 (5 bases). The germline gives CDR1 MNHNY, CDR2 SVGAGI (reference sequence). CDR3 length: 13 amino acids. Trimming stripped 4 bases from V and 5 bases from J, with 11 bases between. The CDR3 loop reads CASSWQDWETQYF. The CDR3 bases are TGTGCCAGCAGTTGGCAGGACTGGGAGACCCAGTACTTC.

The chain is built from TRBV3-1 and TRBJ1-6, with unresolved D. Germline CDR1 LGHDT, CDR2 YNNKEL (reference sequence). The germline V and J ends were trimmed by 8 bases and 5 bases, with 7 bases remaining between them. The CDR3 runs 12 residues. CDR3 sequence (DNA): TGTGCCAGCGGAAAAAATAATTCACCCCTCCACTTT. It encodes CASGKNNSPLHF. Variable domain in full (rest from reference TRBV3-1 and TRBJ1-6): DTAVSQTPKYLVTQMGNDKSIKCEQNLGHDTMYWYKQDSKKFLKIMFSYNNKELIINETVPNRFSPKSPDKAHLNLHINSLELGDSAVYFCASGKNNSPLHFGNGTRLTVT.

This clonotype was counted only a few times. This chain uses TRBV18 with TRBJ1-1, with D hard to call. The CDR3 length is 14 residues. The V gene's germline CDR1 is KGHSH and CDR2 LQKENI. With 1 base removed from V and 5 bases from J, the gap between germline ends came to 11 bases. The CDR3 loop reads CASSPQGGLTEAFF. CDR3 nucleotides: TGTGCCAGCTCACCACAGGGAGGATTGACTGAAGCTTTCTTT.

The genes are TRBV13 and TRBJ2-7; 9 positions match TRBD1. V gave up 1 base and J gave up 6 bases; unmatched junction bases: 1. Germline V gene data show CDR1 as PRHDT and CDR2 as FYEKMQ (reference sequence). The CDR3 runs to 13 residues. The CDR3: CASSLEDRGEQYF. The CDR3 DNA reads as TGTGCCAGCAGCTTAGAGGACAGGGGCGAGCAGTACTTC. Using reference TRBV13 and TRBJ2-7 for the parts outside the CDR3, the full variable domain is AAGVIQSPRHLIKEKRETATLKCYPIPRHDTVYWYQQGPGQDPQFLISFYEKMQSDKGSIPDRFSAQQFSDYHSELNMSSLELGDSALYFCASSLEDRGEQYFGPGTRLTVT.

The genes are TRBV3-1 and TRBJ2-7; 7 bases match TRBD2. Germline V CDR1 and CDR2: LGHDT, YNNKEL (reference sequence). The CDR3 totals 15 residues. The ends lost 5 bases at V and 4 bases at J; junction bases unmatched: 11. DNA of the CDR3: TGTGCCAGCAGCAAAAGCGGGTTAGCGGGTTACGAGCAGTACTTC. Its translation is CASSKSGLAGYEQYF.

The rearrangement uses TRBV12-3 or TRBV12-4 and TRBJ2-3; 9 bases agree with TRBD1. The CDR3 spans 16 residues. J lost 3 bases, V lost 6 bases, and 10 bases had no gene match. The CDR3 coding sequence is TGTGCCAGCAGAGGCCCGGGACAGGGTAATACAGATACGCAGTATTTT. This codes for CASRGPGQGNTDTQYF.

V usage is TRBV7-9 and J usage is TRBJ1-6, with D uncertain. The CDR3 has 14 amino acids. V was clipped by 2 bases and J by 6 bases, with 8 bases between them. CDR1 and CDR2 (germline): SEHNR, FQNEAQ (reference sequence). In DNA form, the CDR3 reads TGTGCCAGCAGCTTACAAGGGTTTAATTCACCCCTCCACTTT. This codes for CASSLQGFNSPLHF.

This clonotype came up a few times. This chain links TRBV30 with TRBJ2-3; D call uncertain. The CDR3 contains 10 residues. Germline CDR1 is GTSNPN and CDR2 is SVGIG (reference sequence). The V and J ends lost 8 bases and 5 bases respectively, with 8 bases between them. DNA for the CDR3: TGTGCCCTCTCTGAAGATACGCAGTATTTT. Protein product: CALSEDTQYF.

This clonotype came up a few times. V and J are TRBV6-2 or TRBV6-3 and TRBJ1-2; a weak D match, TRBD1 (6 bases). Between the trimmed V and J ends, which lost 6 bases and 6 bases, there was a span of 14 bases. Germline values: CDR1 MNHEY, CDR2 SVGEGT. The CDR3 loop spans 13 amino acids. CDR3 nucleotide sequence: TGTGCCAGCAGATCCACAGGGTTTCATGGCTACACCTTC. Translation gives CASRSTGFHGYTF.

The rearrangement links TRBV4-1 to TRBJ2-7; D might be TRBD2 (6 bases). The CDR3 spans 15 residues. Trimming took off 3 bases at V and 2 bases at J, with 14 bases between the two ends. In germline, CDR1 is MGHRA, CDR2 YSYEKL. As DNA, the CDR3 is TGCGCCAGCAGCCACGGGCGGGACGGACCCTACGAGCAGTACTTC. Its protein is CASSHGRDGPYEQYF.

This clonotype was seen a handful of times. The chain has TRBV12-3 or TRBV12-4 and TRBJ2-5; TRBD2 agrees at 12 bases. The CDR3 sequence is 15 residues long. V shed 5 bases, J shed 6 bases, and the junction held 7 bases outside the gene matches. As DNA, the CDR3 is TGTGCCAGCAGTCCTACTAGCGGGGGGACGAAGACCCAGTACTTC. Translated: CASSPTSGGTKTQYF.

This clonotype has ten or more counts. The J gene is TRBJ1-1, the V gene TRBV2, with TRBD1 matching 7 bases. V shed 2 bases and J 6 bases; nucleotides not matched to a gene: 9. This CDR3 comprises 15 residues. The V gene's germline CDR1 is SNHLY and CDR2 FYNNEI. CDR3: CASSEMGRGGPEAFF. Written as DNA, the CDR3 is TGTGCCAGCAGTGAAATGGGCAGGGGGGGACCTGAAGCTTTCTTT.

The chain employs TRBV19 and TRBJ1-5; D is perhaps TRBD1 (5 bases). V gave up 3 bases and J gave up 7 bases, with 13 bases separating them. The germline CDR1 and CDR2 sequences are LNHDA and SQIVND (reference sequence). The CDR3 is 14 residues long. The DNA of the CDR3 is TGTGCCAGTAGTATGAGGGGTAACGGGCAGCCCCAGCATTTT. Translating gives CASSMRGNGQPQHF.

The genes are TRBV14 and TRBJ1-5; no clear D gene. The germline V and J ends were trimmed by 4 bases and 16 bases, with 23 bases remaining between them. Germline values: CDR1 SGHDN, CDR2 FVKESK. This CDR3 has 14 amino acids. The CDR3 DNA sequence: TGTGCCAGCAGCCTACGTCAGAATATAAGGCGCGGTCATTTT. This gives the protein CASSLRQNIRRGHF.

The J gene is TRBJ1-3, the V gene TRBV5-4, with a possible D match to TRBD1 (5 bases). The V and J ends lost 4 bases and 2 bases respectively, with 16 bases between them. The CDR3 runs to 16 residues. Germline assignment: CDR1 SGHNT and CDR2 YYREEE (reference sequence). CDR3: CASSPEGTNTGNTIYF. The CDR3 DNA reads as TGTGCCAGCAGCCCCGAGGGGACCAATACTGGAAACACCATATATTTT.

This clonotype was observed many times. The genes are TRBV14 and TRBJ2-3; 7 nucleotides match TRBD1. The CDR3 contains 17 residues. The germline V gene encodes CDR1 SGHDN and CDR2 FVKESK. Germline trimming cut 3 bases from V and 2 bases from J; bases unmatched to any gene: 11. The CDR3 loop is CASSQRQGIYNTDTQYF. The DNA of the CDR3 is TGTGCCAGCAGCCAGAGACAGGGTATTTATAACACAGATACGCAGTATTTT.